One and the same sample provided the 2 T cell receptor beta chains below, sequenced in a study of control samples from healthy donors and cancer patients. Clones were read by immunoSEQ multiplex PCR, and TCRdb kept only the in-frame ones, dropping some. The data show some 120,000 clones, about 93% seen once. Sequencing was done on a sample of blood. The receptors were sampled from a man aged 25-45 years in good health.

The chain links TRBV19 to TRBJ2-2; D unclear. This CDR3 has 17 amino acids. The germline V gene has CDR1 LNHDA and CDR2 SQIVND (reference sequence). The ends were cut back, 1 base at V and 6 bases at J, with 18 bases in the middle. The CDR3 protein is CASSIGHLRKVAGELFF. CDR3 nucleotides: TGTGCCAGTAGTATAGGGCACCTACGGAAGGTGGCCGGGGAGCTGTTTTTT.

The DNA of the CDR3 is TGTGCCAGCAGCCAAGATGTCAGCACTGAAGCTTTCTTT. Translating gives CASSQDVSTEAFF. The chain uses TRBV4-2 and TRBJ1-1, with D unresolved. The V gene's germline CDR1 is LGHNA and CDR2 YNFKEQ. V was trimmed by 0 bases and J by 4 bases, leaving 6 bases between them. This CDR3 spans 13 amino acids.